This T cell receptor beta chain derives from a study of T cells in Graves' hyperthyroidism and ophthalmopathy. Turning to the study itself: Once the initial diagnosis was made, peripheral blood was obtained before any treatment. Overall study findings and caveats: Ophthalmopathy was distinguished from stable hyperthyroidism by 13 V-J signatures.

V was cut by 0 bases and J by 3 bases, with 12 bases left in between. The germline gives CDR1 MNHEY, CDR2 SVGAGI. The CDR3 spans 16 residues. TCR beta CDR3 region amplification was performed from RNA transcripts. The primer set for the first-round RT-PCR of the TCR CDR3 was HTBI. TCRdb re-derived calls from the multiplex PCR reads in MiXCR, one entry per CDR3 protein. The sample has more than 300,000 distinct CDR3 sequences, around 20% seen once. Diagnoses rested on clinical symptoms, serum thyroxine and TRAb, thyroid ultrasound and orbital computed tomography. At least ten counts were recorded for this clonotype. Its target is unknown.

Sequencing was done on a sample of blood. This sequence joins TRBV6-5 and TRBJ2-1, with a weak D call TRBD1 (6 bases). This receptor was taken from a man aged 18 to 30 with Graves' ophthalmopathy. The CDR3 region is CASSYSAGTFYNEQFF. CDR3 coding DNA: TGTGCCAGCAGTTACTCGGCCGGGACATTCTACAATGAGCAGTTCTTC.